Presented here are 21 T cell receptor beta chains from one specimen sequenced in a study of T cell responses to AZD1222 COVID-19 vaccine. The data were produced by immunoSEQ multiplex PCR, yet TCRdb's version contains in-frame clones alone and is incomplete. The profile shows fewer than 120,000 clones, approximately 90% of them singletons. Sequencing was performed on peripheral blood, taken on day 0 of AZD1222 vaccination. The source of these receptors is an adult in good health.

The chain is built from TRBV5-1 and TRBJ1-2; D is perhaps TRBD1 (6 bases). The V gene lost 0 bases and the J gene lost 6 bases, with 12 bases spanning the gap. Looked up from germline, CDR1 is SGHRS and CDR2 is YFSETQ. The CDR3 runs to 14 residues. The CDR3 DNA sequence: TGCGCCAGCAGCTTGGATGGGGGGCTGGATGGCTACACCTTC. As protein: CASSLDGGLDGYTF.

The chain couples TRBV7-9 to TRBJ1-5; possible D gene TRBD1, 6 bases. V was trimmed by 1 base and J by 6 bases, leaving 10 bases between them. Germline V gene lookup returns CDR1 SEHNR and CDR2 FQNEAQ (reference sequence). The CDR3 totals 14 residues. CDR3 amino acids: CASSLGGGGQPQHF. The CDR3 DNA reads TGTGCCAGCAGCTTAGGAGGGGGTGGTCAGCCCCAGCATTTT.

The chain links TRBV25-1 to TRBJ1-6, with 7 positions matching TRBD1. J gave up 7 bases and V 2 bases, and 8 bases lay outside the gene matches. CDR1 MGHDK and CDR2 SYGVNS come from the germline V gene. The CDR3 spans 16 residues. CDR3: CASSEEGAMRNSPLHF. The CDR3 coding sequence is TGTGCCAGCAGTGAAGAGGGGGCAATGAGGAATTCACCCCTCCACTTT.

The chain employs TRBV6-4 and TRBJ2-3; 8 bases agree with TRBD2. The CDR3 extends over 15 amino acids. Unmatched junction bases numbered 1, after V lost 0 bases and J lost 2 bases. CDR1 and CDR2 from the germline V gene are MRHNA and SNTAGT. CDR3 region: CASSDSAGVTDTQYF. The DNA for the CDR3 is TGTGCCAGCAGTGACTCAGCGGGGGTCACAGATACGCAGTATTTT.

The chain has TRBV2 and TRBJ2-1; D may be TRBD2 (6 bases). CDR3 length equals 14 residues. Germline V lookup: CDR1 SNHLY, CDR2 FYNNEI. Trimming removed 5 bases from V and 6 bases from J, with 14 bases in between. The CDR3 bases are TGTGCCAGCAGTTTGGGGGGAACCAGCAATGAGCAGTTCTTC. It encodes CASSLGGTSNEQFF.

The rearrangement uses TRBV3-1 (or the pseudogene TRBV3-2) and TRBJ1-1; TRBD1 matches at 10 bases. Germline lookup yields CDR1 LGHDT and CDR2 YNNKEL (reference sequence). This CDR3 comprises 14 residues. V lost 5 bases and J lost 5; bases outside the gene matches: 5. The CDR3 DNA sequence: TGTGCCAGCAGCGACGGACAGGGGGGGACTGAAGCTTTCTTT. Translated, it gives CASSDGQGGTEAFF.

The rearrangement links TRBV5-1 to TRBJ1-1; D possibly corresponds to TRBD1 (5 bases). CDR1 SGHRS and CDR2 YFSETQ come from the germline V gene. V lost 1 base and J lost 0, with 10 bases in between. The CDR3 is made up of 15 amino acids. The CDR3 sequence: CASSLPDRLNTEAFF. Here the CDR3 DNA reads TGCGCCAGCAGCTTGCCCGACAGATTGAACACTGAAGCTTTCTTT.

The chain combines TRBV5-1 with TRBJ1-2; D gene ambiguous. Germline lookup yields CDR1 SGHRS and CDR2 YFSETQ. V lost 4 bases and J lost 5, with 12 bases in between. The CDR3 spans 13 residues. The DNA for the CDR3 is TGCGCCAGCAGCCCCCGGGGTGGGTATGGCTACACCTTC. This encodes CASSPRGGYGYTF.

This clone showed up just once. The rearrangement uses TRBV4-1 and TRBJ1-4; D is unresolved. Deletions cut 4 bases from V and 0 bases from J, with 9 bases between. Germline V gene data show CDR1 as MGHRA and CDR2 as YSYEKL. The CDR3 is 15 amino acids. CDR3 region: CASSPAVSTNEKLFF. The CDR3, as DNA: TGCGCCAGCAGCCCAGCGGTATCAACTAATGAAAAACTGTTTTTT.

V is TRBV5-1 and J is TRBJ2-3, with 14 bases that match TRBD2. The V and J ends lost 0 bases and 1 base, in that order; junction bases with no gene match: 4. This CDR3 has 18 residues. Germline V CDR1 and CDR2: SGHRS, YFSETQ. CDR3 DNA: TGCGCCAGCAGCTTGGAGGGGACTAGCGGGGGTCGCACAGATACGCAGTATTTT. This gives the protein CASSLEGTSGGRTDTQYF.

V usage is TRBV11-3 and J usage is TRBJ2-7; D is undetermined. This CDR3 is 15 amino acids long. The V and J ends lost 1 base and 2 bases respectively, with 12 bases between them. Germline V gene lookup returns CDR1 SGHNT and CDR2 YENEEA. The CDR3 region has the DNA TGTGCCAGCAGCTTAGGACAAAAGCCCCCCTACGAGCAGTACTTC. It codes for CASSLGQKPPYEQYF.

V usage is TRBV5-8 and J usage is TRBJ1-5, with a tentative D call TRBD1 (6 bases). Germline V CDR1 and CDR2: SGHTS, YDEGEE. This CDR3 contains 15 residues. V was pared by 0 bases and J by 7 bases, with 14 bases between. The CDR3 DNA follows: TGTGCCAGCAGCTTGGCCAAAAGGGGGGACCAGCCCCAGCATTTT. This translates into CASSLAKRGDQPQHF.

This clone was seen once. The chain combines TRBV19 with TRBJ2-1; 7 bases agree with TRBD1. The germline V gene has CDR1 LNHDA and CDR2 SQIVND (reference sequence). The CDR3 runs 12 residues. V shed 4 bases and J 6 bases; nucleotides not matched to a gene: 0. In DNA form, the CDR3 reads TGTGCCAGTAGTACAGGGGGCAATGAGCAGTTCTTC. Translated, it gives CASSTGGNEQFF.

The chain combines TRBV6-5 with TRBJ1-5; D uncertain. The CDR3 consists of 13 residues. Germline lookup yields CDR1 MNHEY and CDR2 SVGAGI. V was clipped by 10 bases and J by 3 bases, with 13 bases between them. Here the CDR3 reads CATSTDLNQPQHF. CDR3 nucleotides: TGTGCCACGAGCACAGATCTCAATCAGCCCCAGCATTTT.

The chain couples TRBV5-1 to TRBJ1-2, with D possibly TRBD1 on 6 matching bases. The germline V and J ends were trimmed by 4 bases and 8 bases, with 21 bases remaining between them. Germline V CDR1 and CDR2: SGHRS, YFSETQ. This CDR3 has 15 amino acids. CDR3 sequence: CASSLAGGVGGGYTF. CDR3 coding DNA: TGCGCCAGCAGCCTCGCTGGGGGCGTGGGGGGCGGCTACACCTTC.

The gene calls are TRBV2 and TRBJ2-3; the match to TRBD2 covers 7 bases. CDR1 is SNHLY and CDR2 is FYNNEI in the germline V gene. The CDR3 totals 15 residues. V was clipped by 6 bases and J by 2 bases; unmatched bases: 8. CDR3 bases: TGTGCCAGCAGCGCCGGGACTACCCTCACAGATACGCAGTATTTT. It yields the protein CASSAGTTLTDTQYF.

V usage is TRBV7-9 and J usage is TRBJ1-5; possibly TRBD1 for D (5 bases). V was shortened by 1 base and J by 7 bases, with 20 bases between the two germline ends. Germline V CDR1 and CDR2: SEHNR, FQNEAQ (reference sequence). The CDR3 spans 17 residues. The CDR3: CASSLVPDFGARQPQHF. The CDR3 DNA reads TGTGCCAGCAGCTTAGTTCCGGACTTCGGGGCTAGGCAGCCCCAGCATTTT.

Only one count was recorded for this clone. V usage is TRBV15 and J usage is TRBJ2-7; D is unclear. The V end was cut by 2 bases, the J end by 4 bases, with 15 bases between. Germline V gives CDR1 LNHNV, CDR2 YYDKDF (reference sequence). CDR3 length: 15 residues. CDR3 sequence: CATSRQPGVGYEQYF. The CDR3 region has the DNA TGTGCCACCAGCAGACAGCCTGGAGTGGGGTACGAGCAGTACTTC.

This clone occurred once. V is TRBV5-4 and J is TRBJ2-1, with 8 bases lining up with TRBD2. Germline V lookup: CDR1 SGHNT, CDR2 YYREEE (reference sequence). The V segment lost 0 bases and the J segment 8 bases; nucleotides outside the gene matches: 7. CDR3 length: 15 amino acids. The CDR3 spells CASSLAGGAGHEQFF. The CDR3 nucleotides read TGTGCCAGCAGCTTGGCGGGGGGGGCCGGTCATGAGCAGTTCTTC.

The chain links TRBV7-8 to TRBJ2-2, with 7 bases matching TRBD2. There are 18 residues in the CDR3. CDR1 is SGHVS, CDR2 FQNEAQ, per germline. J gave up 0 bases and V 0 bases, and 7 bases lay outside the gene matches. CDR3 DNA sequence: TGTGCCAGCAGCTTAGCGCCAGCGGGGCTATCGAACACCGGGGAGCTGTTTTTT. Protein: CASSLAPAGLSNTGELFF.

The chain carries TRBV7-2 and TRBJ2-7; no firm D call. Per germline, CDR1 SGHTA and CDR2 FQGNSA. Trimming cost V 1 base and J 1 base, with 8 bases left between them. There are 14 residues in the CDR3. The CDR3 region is CASSLGTGSYEQYF. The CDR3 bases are TGTGCCAGCAGCTTAGGAACGGGTTCCTACGAGCAGTACTTC.